This T cell receptor (beta chain) appears in the sequencing data of a study of human T cells and chemical hapten exposure. Time point noted: patch test 1, 2 weeks after DPC sensitization. Documented treatment: therapeutic diphenylcyclopropenone sensitization with weekly scalp DPC. Each donor was an alopecia patient between 18 and 70 years of age who qualified for DPC. TCRdb re-analysed the RACE reads in MiXCR, keeping a single row per CDR3 protein. The data show 70,000 to 100,000 distinct CDR3 sequences, roughly 7.1% seen once. Study conclusions and caveats: Because they had alopecia, donors may respond immunologically unlike healthy people.

This CDR3 is built from 15 residues. The germline V gene encodes CDR1 SNHLY and CDR2 FYNNEI. With regard to this clonotype: What it binds is unknown. A much more abundant neighbour one base away suggests this may be a read error.

Here the sequenced sample was whole blood, taken in connection with sensitization to the hapten diphenylcyclopropenone (DPC). This TCR came from a woman under 40 with alopecia areata. Some clones in this sample may be carry-over from other donors' samples. The J gene is TRBJ2-1, the V gene TRBV2, with 9 positions matching TRBD2. This CDR3 reads CASSVSGGLSNEHFF. CDR3 in DNA: TGTGCCAGCAGTGTTAGCGGGGGTCTTTCAAATGAGCACTTCTTC.